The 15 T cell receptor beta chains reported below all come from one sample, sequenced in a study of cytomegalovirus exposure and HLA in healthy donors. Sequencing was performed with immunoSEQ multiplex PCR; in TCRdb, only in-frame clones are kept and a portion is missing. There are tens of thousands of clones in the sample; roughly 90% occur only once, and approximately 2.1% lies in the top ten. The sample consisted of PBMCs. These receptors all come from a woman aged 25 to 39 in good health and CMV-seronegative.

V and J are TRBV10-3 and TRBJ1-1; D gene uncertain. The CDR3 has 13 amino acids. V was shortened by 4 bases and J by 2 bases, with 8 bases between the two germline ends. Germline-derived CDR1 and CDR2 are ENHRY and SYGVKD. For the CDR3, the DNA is TGTGCCATCAGTGCCGTAAGCAACACTGAAGCTTTCTTT. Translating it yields CAISAVSNTEAFF.

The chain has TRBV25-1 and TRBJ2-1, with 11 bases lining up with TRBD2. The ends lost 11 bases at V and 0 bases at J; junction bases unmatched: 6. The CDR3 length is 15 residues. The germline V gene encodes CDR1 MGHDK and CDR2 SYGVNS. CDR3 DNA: TGTGCCGCAACTAGCGGGAGATCCTCCTACAATGAGCAGTTCTTC. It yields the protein CAATSGRSSYNEQFF.

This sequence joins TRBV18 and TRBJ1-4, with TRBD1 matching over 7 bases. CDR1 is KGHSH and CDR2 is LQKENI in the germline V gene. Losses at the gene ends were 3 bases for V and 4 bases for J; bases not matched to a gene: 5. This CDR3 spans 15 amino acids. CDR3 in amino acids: CASSPPGQLNEKLFF. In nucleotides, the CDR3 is TGTGCCAGCTCACCCCCGGGACAGCTTAATGAAAAACTGTTTTTT.

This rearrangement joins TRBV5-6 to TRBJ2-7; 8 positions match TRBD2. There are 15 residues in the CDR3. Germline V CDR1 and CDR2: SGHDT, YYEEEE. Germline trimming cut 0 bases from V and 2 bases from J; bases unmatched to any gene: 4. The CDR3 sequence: CASSLVGSGTYEQYF. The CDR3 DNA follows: TGTGCCAGCAGCTTGGTCGGTAGCGGGACCTACGAGCAGTACTTC.

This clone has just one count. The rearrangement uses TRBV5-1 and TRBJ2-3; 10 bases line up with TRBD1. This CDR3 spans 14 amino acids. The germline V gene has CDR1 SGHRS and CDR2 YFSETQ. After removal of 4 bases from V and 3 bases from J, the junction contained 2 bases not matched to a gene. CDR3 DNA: TGCGCCAGCAGCGGGGGACAGGGGACAGATACGCAGTATTTT. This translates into CASSGGQGTDTQYF. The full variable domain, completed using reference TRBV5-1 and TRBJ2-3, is KAGVTQTPRYLIKTRGQQVTLSCSPISGHRSVSWYQQTPGQGLQFLFEYFSETQRNKGNFPGRFSGRQFSNSRSEMNVSTLELGDSALYLCASSGGQGTDTQYFGPGTRLTVL.

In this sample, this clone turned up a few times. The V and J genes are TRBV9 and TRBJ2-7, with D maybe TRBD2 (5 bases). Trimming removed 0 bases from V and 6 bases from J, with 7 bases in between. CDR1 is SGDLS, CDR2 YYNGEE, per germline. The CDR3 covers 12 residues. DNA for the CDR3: TGTGCCAGCAGCGTAGGGGAGAGCGAGCAGTACTTC. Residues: CASSVGESEQYF.

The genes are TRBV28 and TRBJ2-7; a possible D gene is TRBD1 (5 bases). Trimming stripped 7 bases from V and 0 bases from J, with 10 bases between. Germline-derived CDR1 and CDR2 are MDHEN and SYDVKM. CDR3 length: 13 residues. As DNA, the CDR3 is TGTGCCAGCACAAGACAGTTCTCCTACGAGCAGTACTTC. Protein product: CASTRQFSYEQYF.

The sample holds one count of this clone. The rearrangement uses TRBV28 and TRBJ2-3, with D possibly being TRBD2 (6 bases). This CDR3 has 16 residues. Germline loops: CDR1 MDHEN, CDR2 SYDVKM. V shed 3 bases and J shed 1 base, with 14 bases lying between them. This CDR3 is CASSFRPSAGTDTQYF. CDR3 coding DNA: TGTGCCAGCAGTTTCCGTCCTAGCGCCGGCACAGATACGCAGTATTTT. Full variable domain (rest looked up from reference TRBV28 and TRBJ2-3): DVKVTQSSRYLVKRTGEKVFLECVQDMDHENMFWYRQDPGLGLRLIYFSYDVKMKEKGDIPEGYSVSREKKERFSLILESASTNQTSMYLCASSFRPSAGTDTQYFGPGTRLTVL.

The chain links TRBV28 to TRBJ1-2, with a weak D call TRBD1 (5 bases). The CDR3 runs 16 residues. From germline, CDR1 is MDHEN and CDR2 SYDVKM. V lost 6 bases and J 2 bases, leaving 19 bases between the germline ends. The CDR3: CASSARGGGTNYGYTF. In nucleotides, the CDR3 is TGTGCCAGCAGCGCCCGGGGCGGAGGGACGAACTATGGCTACACCTTC.

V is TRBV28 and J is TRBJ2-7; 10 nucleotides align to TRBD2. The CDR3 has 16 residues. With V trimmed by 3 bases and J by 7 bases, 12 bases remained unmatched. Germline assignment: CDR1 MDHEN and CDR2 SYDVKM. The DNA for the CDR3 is TGTGCCAGCAGTTTCCTAGCGGGAGTCTCTCGAAGGGAGCAGTACTTC. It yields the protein CASSFLAGVSRREQYF.

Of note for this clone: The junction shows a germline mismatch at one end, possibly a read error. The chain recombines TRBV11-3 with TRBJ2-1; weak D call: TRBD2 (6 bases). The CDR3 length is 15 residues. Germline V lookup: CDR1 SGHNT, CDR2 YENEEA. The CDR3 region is CAGSLNAPSSDEQFF. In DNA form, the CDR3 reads TGTGCCGGCAGCTTAAACGCGCCCTCTAGCGATGAGCAGTTCTTC.

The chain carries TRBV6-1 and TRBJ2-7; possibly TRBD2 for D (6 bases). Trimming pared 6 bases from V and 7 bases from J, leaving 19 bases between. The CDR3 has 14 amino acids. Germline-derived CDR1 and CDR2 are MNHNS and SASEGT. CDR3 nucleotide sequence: TGTGCCAGCAGCCTGGGACTGGAACTTGGGGAGCAGTACTTC. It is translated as CASSLGLELGEQYF.

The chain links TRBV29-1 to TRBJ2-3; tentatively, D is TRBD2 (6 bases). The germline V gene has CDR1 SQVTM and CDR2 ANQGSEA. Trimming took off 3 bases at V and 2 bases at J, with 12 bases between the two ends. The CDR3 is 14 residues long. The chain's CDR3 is CSVDPGATTDTQYF. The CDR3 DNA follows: TGCAGCGTTGACCCGGGAGCCACCACAGATACGCAGTATTTT.

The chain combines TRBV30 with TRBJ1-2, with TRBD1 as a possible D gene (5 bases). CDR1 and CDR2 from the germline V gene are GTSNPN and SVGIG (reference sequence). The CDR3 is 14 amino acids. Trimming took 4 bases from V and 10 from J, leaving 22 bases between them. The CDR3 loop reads CAWTSTGGPTDYTF. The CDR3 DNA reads TGTGCCTGGACTTCAACAGGTGGGCCGACCGACTACACCTTC.

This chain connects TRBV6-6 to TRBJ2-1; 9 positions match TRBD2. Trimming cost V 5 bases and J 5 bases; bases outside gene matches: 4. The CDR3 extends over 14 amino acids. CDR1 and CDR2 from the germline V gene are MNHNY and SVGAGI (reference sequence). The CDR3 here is CASSRLADDNEQFF. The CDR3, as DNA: TGTGCCAGCAGTCGACTAGCGGACGACAATGAGCAGTTCTTC.